This TCR beta chain stems from a study of neurological immune-mediated disorders. Study-wide findings and caveats: Private repertoires in all groups were suggested by the finding that expanded clones across subjects shared no CDR3 amino acid sequences.

This clonotype was counted at least ten times. Its antigen is not identified. 5'RACE with 10-nucleotide random UMIs produced the cDNA. TCRdb re-called the 5' RACE reads through MiXCR, storing one row per CDR3 protein. The table has about 92,000 distinct CDR3 sequences, 3% to 4% seen once. This clonotype was sampled from a woman between 45 and 65 years old with multiple sclerosis. The sequenced material came from PBMCs.

This CDR3 reads CASTKEGPLGAFF. The CDR3 DNA sequence: TGTGCCAGCACCAAAGAGGGTCCCCTGGGGGCTTTCTTT. The V gene is TRBV7-2, the J gene TRBJ1-1; the D is unclear. The V and J ends lost 7 bases and 11 bases respectively, with 20 bases between them. CDR3 length: 13 amino acids. CDR1 SGHTA and CDR2 FQGNSA come from the germline V gene.